This paragraph covers one T cell receptor beta chain sequence. The source of the sample is a study of T cells in Graves' hyperthyroidism and ophthalmopathy. The germline V gene encodes CDR1 SGHTA and CDR2 FQGTGA. The CDR3 runs 14 residues. V gave up 1 base and J gave up 0 bases, with 7 bases separating them. The CDR3 regions of TCR beta were amplified from RNA transcripts. When the TCR CDR3 underwent first-round RT-PCR, the HTBI primer set was used. In TCRdb, the multiplex PCR reads were re-called with MiXCR into one record per CDR3 protein. The sample yields around 620,000 distinct CDR3 sequences, just over 45% seen once.

The receptor was isolated from an adult woman with Graves' disease, either hyperthyroidism or ophthalmopathy (not recorded which). The gene calls are TRBV7-3 and TRBJ2-7; D is possibly TRBD1 (5 bases). Sequencing was done on a sample of peripheral blood or thyroid tissue (not recorded which). This CDR3 reads CASSLNQGSYEQYF. The CDR3 region has the DNA TGTGCCAGCAGCTTAAACCAGGGCTCCTACGAGCAGTACTTC.